The sequence of this T cell receptor (beta chain) was determined in a study of T cells in tumors after PD-1 blockade. Study overall: Some patients also took daily vismodegib 150 mg during anti-PD-1 treatment. On average, peripheral blood gave more than 100,000 TCR templates and 33,000 or so unique clonotypes. Study results and caveats: Some novel exhausted tumor clones appeared in pre-treatment blood, suggesting peripheral recruitment.

There are 18 residues in the CDR3. Looked up from germline, CDR1 is SGHDN and CDR2 is FVKESK. V shed 4 bases and J 1 base; nucleotides not matched to a gene: 9. This clone was picked up one time. Its antigen is as yet unknown. Genomic DNA template from tumor biopsies or peripheral blood, about 600 ng to 6,500 ng input. Produced via immunoSEQ multiplex PCR; TCRdb's table is partial and in-frame only. Among 13,000 to 15,000 clones, over 70% were seen once, and the ten largest hold under 25%. Sequenced material: PBMCs, taken after anti-PD-1 treatment. This clonotype was obtained from a human donor with basal cell carcinoma. This chain joins TRBV14 and TRBJ2-2; TRBD1 matches 10 bases. The CDR3: CASSLRQGARGNTGELFF. In nucleotides, the CDR3 is TGTGCCAGCAGCCTCAGACAGGGGGCGAGGGGGAACACCGGGGAGCTGTTTTTT.